The 16 T cell receptor beta chains presented below share a single source sample, sequenced in a study of T cell responses to AZD1222 COVID-19 vaccine. The table came from immunoSEQ multiplex PCR; TCRdb's copy has only in-frame clones and leaves some out. The sample carries fewer than 150,000 clones, roughly 87% recorded once. The sample consisted of peripheral blood, taken on day 0 of AZD1222 vaccination. All receptors come from an adult in good health.

This CDR3 reads CASSLVTGSGANVLTF. CDR3 DNA sequence: TGTGCCAGCAGCCTGGTCACAGGCTCGGGGGCCAACGTCCTGACTTTC. The chain combines TRBV5-5 with TRBJ2-6; D possibly corresponds to TRBD1 (5 bases). Per germline, CDR1 SGHKS and CDR2 YYEKEE (reference sequence). This CDR3 comprises 16 residues. Trimming removed 4 bases from V and 4 bases from J, with 15 bases in between.

For the CDR3, the DNA is TGTGCCAGCATACCCCGTTTGAATGAAAAACTGTTTTTT. It translates to CASIPRLNEKLFF. The genes are TRBV2 and TRBJ1-4; D uncertain. This CDR3 contains 13 residues. V lost 7 bases and J lost 5, with 11 bases in between. The germline V gene encodes CDR1 SNHLY and CDR2 FYNNEI.

V gene TRBV5-1 combines with J gene TRBJ1-6; perhaps TRBD1 as D (6 bases). CDR1 SGHRS and CDR2 YFSETQ come from the germline V gene. V lost 1 base, J lost 10 bases, and 15 bases lay in between. This CDR3 contains 15 residues. CDR3 coding DNA: TGCGCCAGCAGCTTGAGGGGCCAGGGGAACTCACCCCTCCACTTT. The encoded protein is CASSLRGQGNSPLHF.

The V and J genes are TRBV30 and TRBJ1-2, with 10 nucleotides matching TRBD1. Germline V gene lookup returns CDR1 GTSNPN and CDR2 SVGIG (reference sequence). The J segment lost 5 bases and the V segment lost 5 bases, leaving 11 bases of the junction unmatched. This CDR3 is 15 amino acids long. In DNA form, the CDR3 reads TGTGCCTGGGGGGGGACAGGGGCCTCTCTTTATGGCTACACCTTC. Translated, it gives CAWGGTGASLYGYTF.

This chain uses TRBV7-2 with TRBJ1-3, with D possibly TRBD1 on 5 matching bases. The germline V gene has CDR1 SGHTA and CDR2 FQGNSA. The length of the CDR3 is 16 residues. V was shortened by 0 bases and J by 4 bases, with 13 bases between the two germline ends. The CDR3 DNA reads TGTGCCAGCAGCTTAGCGCAGGGCAGGGTGGGAAACACCATATATTTT. As protein: CASSLAQGRVGNTIYF.

This rearrangement joins TRBV27 to TRBJ1-4; TRBD1 matches 7 bases. CDR3 size: 14 residues. The trim removed 6 bases at V and 5 bases at J, leaving 6 bases unmatched. The germline V gene encodes CDR1 MNHEY and CDR2 SMNVEV (reference sequence). DNA of the CDR3: TGTGCCAGCAGCTGGGACAGTAGAAATGAAAAACTGTTTTTT. Its protein is CASSWDSRNEKLFF. Variable domain in full (rest from reference TRBV27 and TRBJ1-4): EAQVTQNPRYLITVTGKKLTVTCSQNMNHEYMSWYRQDPGLGLRQIYYSMNVEVTDKGDVPEGYKVSRKEKRNFPLILESPSPNQTSLYFCASSWDSRNEKLFFGSGTQLSVL.

The chain employs TRBV12-5 and TRBJ1-5, with D maybe TRBD1 (5 bases). V lost 8 bases and J lost 4, with 9 bases in between. The germline CDR1 and CDR2 sequences are LGHNT and FRNRAP. CDR3 size: 12 residues. The CDR3 loop is CASRGENQPQHF. The DNA for the CDR3 is TGTGCTAGTAGGGGAGAAAATCAGCCCCAGCATTTT.

This sequence joins TRBV18 and TRBJ1-5; D may be TRBD1 (5 bases). V gave up 3 bases and J gave up 2 bases, with 20 bases separating them. The length of the CDR3 is 18 residues. From germline, CDR1 is KGHSH and CDR2 LQKENI. Written as DNA, the CDR3 is TGTGCCAGCTCACCTGGACCCCTATTCCGGGGCGGCAATCAGCCCCAGCATTTT. Protein product: CASSPGPLFRGGNQPQHF.

V is TRBV4-1 and J is TRBJ1-1; TRBD1 matches 7 bases. Germline CDR1 is MGHRA and CDR2 is YSYEKL. The trim removed 1 base at V and 4 bases at J, leaving 9 bases unmatched. This CDR3 has 16 amino acids. CDR3 nucleotide sequence: TGCGCCAGCAGCCAAGCATACAGGGGCGCGGCCACTGAAGCTTTCTTT. This encodes CASSQAYRGAATEAFF.

The chain carries TRBV7-9 and TRBJ2-7; D is unresolved. This CDR3 comprises 12 residues. Trimming took off 5 bases at V and 1 base at J, with 6 bases between the two ends. CDR1 is SEHNR and CDR2 is FQNEAQ in the germline V gene (reference sequence). CDR3 region: CASSPESYEQYF. CDR3 nucleotides: TGTGCCAGCAGCCCTGAATCCTACGAGCAGTACTTC.

The chain has TRBV10-2 and TRBJ2-3; D is possibly TRBD1 (5 bases). V was cut by 2 bases and J by 3 bases, with 9 bases left in between. CDR1 and CDR2 (germline): WSHSY, SAAADI. The CDR3 totals 14 residues. CDR3 DNA: TGCGCCAGCAGTGAGAAAGGGGTGACAGATACGCAGTATTTT. Protein: CASSEKGVTDTQYF.

The V gene is TRBV5-8, the J gene TRBJ1-2; a weak D match, TRBD1 (6 bases). V gave up 1 base and J gave up 1 base, with 17 bases separating them. The germline gives CDR1 SGHTS, CDR2 YDEGEE. This CDR3 contains 17 residues. The CDR3 loop reads CASSLLTRQVINYGYTF. Written as DNA, the CDR3 is TGTGCCAGCAGCTTGCTTACCCGACAGGTTATTAACTATGGCTACACCTTC.

The chain carries TRBV12-3 or TRBV12-4 and TRBJ2-7; D could derive from TRBD1 or TRBD2 (5 bases each). The CDR3 runs 12 residues. V was trimmed by 6 bases and J by 6 bases, leaving 12 bases between them. The CDR3 loop is CASRGDSAEQYF. Here the CDR3 DNA reads TGTGCCAGCAGGGGGGATAGTGCCGAGCAGTACTTC.

The chain has TRBV5-4 and TRBJ1-1; D is undetermined. This CDR3 has 12 amino acids. The germline V gene encodes CDR1 SGHNT and CDR2 YYREEE (reference sequence). Deletions cut 1 base from V and 6 bases from J, with 7 bases between. The CDR3 protein is CASSLSRSEAFF. CDR3 DNA: TGTGCCAGCAGCTTGAGTAGATCTGAAGCTTTCTTT.

This chain uses TRBV6-2 or TRBV6-3 with TRBJ2-5, with 7 bases identical to TRBD2. Germline values: CDR1 MNHEY, CDR2 SVGEGT. The CDR3 has 12 amino acids. V was pared by 5 bases and J by 5 bases, with 2 bases of the junction left unmatched. The CDR3 coding sequence is TGTGCCAGCAGTCGTAGCGGGGAGACCCAGTACTTC. Its protein product is CASSRSGETQYF.

The rearrangement links TRBV5-4 to TRBJ2-7; D could derive from TRBD1 or TRBD2 (7 bases each). V lost 2 bases to trimming and J lost 6 bases, with 18 bases between them. The CDR3 spans 15 residues. Germline lookup yields CDR1 SGHNT and CDR2 YYREEE (reference sequence). The CDR3 region is CASSLGGGGPSEQYF. In DNA form, the CDR3 reads TGTGCCAGCAGCTTAGGGGGCGGGGGCCCCTCCGAGCAGTACTTC.